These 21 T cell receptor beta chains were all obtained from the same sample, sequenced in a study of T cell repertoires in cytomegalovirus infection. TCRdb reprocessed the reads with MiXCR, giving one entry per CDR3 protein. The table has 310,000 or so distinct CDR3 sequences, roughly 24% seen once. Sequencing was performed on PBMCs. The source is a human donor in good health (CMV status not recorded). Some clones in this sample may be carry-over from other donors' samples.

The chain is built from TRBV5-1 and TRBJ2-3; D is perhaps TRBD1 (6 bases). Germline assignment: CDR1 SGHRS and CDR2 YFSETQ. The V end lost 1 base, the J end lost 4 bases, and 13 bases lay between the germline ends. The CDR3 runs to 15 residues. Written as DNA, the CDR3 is TGCGCCAGCAGCTTGATGCAGGGGCGAGCAGATACGCAGTATTTT. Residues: CASSLMQGRADTQYF.

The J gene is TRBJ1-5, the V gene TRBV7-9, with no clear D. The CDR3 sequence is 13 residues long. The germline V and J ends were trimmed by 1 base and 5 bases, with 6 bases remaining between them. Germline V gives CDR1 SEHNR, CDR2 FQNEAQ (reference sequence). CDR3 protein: CASSLGEHQPQHF. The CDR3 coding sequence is TGTGCCAGCAGCTTAGGGGAACATCAGCCCCAGCATTTT.

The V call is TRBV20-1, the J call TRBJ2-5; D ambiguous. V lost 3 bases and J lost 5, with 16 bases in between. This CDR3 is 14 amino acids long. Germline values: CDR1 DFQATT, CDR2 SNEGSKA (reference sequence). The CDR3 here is CSASLVPTKETQYF. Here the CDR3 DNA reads TGCAGTGCTAGTTTGGTCCCCACCAAGGAGACCCAGTACTTC.

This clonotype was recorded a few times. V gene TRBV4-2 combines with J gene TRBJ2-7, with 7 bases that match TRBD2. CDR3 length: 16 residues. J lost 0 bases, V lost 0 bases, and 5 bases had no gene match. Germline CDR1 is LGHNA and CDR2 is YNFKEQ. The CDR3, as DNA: TGTGCCAGCAGCCAAGAGGGGGGGGACTCCTCCTACGAGCAGTACTTC. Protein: CASSQEGGDSSYEQYF.

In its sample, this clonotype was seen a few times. The chain's CDR3 is CASSLGTGGRVDYGYTF. DNA for the CDR3: TGTGCCAGCAGCCTCGGGACAGGGGGAAGGGTAGACTATGGCTACACCTTC. V and J are TRBV7-6 and TRBJ1-2, with TRBD1 matching 11 bases. After removal of 5 bases from V and 3 bases from J, the junction contained 11 bases not matched to a gene. CDR3 length: 17 residues. The germline gives CDR1 SGHVS, CDR2 FNYEAQ.

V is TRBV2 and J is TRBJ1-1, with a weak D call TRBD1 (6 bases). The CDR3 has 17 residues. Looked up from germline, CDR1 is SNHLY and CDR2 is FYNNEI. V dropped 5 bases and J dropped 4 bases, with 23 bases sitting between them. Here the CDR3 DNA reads TGTGCCAGCAGTTATTTTTCCGAGGGGCAGGGGTTCACTGAAGCTTTCTTT. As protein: CASSYFSEGQGFTEAFF.

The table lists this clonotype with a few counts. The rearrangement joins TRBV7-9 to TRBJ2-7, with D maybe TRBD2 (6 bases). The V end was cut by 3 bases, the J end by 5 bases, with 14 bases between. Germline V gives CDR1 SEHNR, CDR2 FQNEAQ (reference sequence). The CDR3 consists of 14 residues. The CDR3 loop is CASSFWGRKNEQYF. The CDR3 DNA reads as TGTGCCAGCAGCTTCTGGGGGAGGAAAAACGAGCAGTACTTC.

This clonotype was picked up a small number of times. CDR3 nucleotide sequence: TGTGCCAGCAGTGAAGGGCCTGAGCAGTTCTTC. Protein: CASSEGPEQFF. The chain combines TRBV2 with TRBJ2-1; D gene ambiguous. Per the germline V gene, CDR1 is SNHLY and CDR2 is FYNNEI. This CDR3 comprises 11 residues. V was clipped by 1 base and J by 9 bases, with 4 bases between them.

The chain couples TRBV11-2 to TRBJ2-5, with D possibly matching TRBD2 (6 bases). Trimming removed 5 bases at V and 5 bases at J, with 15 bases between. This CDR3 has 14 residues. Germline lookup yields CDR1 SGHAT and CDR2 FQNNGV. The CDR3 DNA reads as TGTGCCAGCAGCAGGGACTGGGTAGAGGAGACCCAGTACTTC. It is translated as CASSRDWVEETQYF.

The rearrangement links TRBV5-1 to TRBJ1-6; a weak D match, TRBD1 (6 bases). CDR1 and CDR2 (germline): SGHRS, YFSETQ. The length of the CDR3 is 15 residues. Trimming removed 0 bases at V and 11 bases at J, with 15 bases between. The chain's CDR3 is CASSLALTGEAPLHF. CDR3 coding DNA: TGCGCCAGCAGCTTGGCCCTGACAGGAGAAGCACCCCTCCACTTT. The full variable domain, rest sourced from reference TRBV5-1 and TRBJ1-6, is KAGVTQTPRYLIKTRGQQVTLSCSPISGHRSVSWYQQTPGQGLQFLFEYFSETQRNKGNFPGRFSGRQFSNSRSEMNVSTLELGDSALYLCASSLALTGEAPLHFGNGTRLTVT.

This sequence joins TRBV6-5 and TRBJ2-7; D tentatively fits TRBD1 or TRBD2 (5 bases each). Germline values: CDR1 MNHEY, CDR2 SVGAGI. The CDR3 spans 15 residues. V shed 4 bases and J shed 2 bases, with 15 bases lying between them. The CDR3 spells CASSSDPGTTYEQYF. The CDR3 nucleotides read TGTGCCAGCAGTTCCGACCCAGGGACCACCTACGAGCAGTACTTC.

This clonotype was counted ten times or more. The CDR3 loop is CASSLRTGGRSYNEQFF. For the CDR3, the DNA is TGTGCCAGCAGCTTACGCACTGGCGGACGCTCCTACAATGAGCAGTTCTTC. The chain links TRBV7-8 to TRBJ2-1; no clear D gene. V dropped 2 bases and J dropped 0 bases, with 14 bases sitting between them. CDR3 length equals 17 residues. CDR1 is SGHVS, CDR2 FQNEAQ, per germline.

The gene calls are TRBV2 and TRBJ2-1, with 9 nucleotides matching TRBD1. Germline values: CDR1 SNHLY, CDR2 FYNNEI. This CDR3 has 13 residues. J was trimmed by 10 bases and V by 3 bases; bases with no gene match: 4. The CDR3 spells CASSEGQGMEQFF. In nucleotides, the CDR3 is TGTGCCAGCAGTGAGGGACAGGGTATGGAGCAGTTCTTC.

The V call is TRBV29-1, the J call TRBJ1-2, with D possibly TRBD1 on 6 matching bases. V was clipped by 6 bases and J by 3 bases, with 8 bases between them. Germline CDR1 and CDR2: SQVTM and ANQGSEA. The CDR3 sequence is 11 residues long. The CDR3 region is CSVWTDYGYTF. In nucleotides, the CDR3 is TGCAGCGTGTGGACAGACTATGGCTACACCTTC.

CDR3 nucleotide sequence: TGTGCCAGTAGTACAGGACTAGCTAGCACAGATACGCAGTATTTT. Its translation: CASSTGLASTDTQYF. The chain couples TRBV19 to TRBJ2-3; 8 positions match TRBD2. J gave up 0 bases and V 4 bases, and 3 bases lay outside the gene matches. CDR1 is LNHDA and CDR2 is SQIVND in the germline V gene (reference sequence). This CDR3 is built from 15 residues.

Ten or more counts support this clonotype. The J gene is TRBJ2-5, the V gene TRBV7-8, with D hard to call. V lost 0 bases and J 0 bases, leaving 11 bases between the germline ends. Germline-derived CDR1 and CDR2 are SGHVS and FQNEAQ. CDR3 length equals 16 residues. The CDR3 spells CASSLAATVYQETQYF. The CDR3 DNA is TGTGCCAGCAGCTTAGCGGCAACAGTTTACCAAGAGACCCAGTACTTC.

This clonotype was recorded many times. The DNA of the CDR3 is TGTGCCAGCAGCGTTGACAGGACCGAAGCTTTCTTT. Amino acids: CASSVDRTEAFF. The V gene is TRBV7-2, the J gene TRBJ1-1; the D gene is possibly TRBD1 (6 bases). This CDR3 contains 12 residues. Germline V gene lookup returns CDR1 SGHTA and CDR2 FQGNSA. Trimming pared 5 bases from V and 8 bases from J, leaving 12 bases between.

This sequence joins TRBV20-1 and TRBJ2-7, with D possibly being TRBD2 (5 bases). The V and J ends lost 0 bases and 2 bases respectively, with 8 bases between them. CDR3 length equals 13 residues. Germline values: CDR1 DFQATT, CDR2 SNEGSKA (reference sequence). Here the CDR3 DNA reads TGCAGTGCTAGAGATTGGCGGGCCTACGAGCAGTACTTC. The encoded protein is CSARDWRAYEQYF.

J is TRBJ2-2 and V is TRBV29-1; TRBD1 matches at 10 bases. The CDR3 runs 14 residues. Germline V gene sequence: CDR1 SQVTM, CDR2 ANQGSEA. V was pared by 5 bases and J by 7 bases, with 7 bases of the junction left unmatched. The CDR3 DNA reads TGCAGCGTTCCAGGGGACAGGGGTAGCGGGGAGCTGTTTTTT. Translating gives CSVPGDRGSGELFF.

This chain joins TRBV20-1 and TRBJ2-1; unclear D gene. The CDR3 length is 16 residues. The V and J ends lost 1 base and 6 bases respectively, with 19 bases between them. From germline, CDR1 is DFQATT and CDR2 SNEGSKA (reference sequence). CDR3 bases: TGCAGTGCTAGAGCTCACCAAAGCGTGAAAGGCAATGAGCAGTTCTTC. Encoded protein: CSARAHQSVKGNEQFF.

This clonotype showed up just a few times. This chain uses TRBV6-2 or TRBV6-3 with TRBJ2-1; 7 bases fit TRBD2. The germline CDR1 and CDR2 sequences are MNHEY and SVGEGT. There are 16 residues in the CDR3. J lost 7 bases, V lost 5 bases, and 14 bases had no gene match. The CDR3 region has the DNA TGTGCCAGCAGTATACAAAAGGGCGGGAGAAGTAATGAGCAGTTCTTC. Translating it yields CASSIQKGGRSNEQFF.